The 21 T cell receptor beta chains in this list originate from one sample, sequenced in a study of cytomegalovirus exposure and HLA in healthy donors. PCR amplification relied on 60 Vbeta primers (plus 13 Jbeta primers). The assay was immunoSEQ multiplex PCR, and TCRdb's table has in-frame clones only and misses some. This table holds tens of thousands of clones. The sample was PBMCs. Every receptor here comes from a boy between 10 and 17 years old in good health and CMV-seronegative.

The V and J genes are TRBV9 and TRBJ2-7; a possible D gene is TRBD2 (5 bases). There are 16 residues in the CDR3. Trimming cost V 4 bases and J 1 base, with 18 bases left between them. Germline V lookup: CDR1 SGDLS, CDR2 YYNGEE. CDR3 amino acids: CASSPTTGPGSYEQYF. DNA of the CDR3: TGTGCCAGCAGCCCGACGACTGGTCCGGGATCCTACGAGCAGTACTTC.

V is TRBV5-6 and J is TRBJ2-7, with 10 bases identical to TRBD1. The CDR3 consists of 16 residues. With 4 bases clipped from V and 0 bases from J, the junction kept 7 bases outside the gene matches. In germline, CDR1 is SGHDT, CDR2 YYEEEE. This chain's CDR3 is CASSATGGSLSYEQYF. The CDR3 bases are TGTGCCAGCAGCGCGACAGGGGGCTCCCTCTCCTACGAGCAGTACTTC.

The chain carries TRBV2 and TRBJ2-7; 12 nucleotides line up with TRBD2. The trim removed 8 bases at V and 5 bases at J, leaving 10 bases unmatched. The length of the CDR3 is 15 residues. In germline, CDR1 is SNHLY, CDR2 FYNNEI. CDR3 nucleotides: TGTGCCAGCGGGACACTAGCGGGAGGCCAGAACGAGCAGTACTTC. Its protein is CASGTLAGGQNEQYF. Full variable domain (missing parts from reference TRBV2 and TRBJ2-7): EPEVTQTPSHQVTQMGQEVILRCVPISNHLYFYWYRQILGQKVEFLVSFYNNEISEKSEIFDDQFSVERPDGSNFTLKIRSTKLEDSAMYFCASGTLAGGQNEQYFGPGTRLTVT.

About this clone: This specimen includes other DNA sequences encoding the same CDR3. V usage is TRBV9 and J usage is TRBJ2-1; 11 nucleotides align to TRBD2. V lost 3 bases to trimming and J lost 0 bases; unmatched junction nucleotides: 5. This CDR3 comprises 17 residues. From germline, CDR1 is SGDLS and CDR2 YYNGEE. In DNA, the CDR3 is TGTGCCAGCAGCGCAGGACTAGCGGGTGGCTCCTACAATGAGCAGTTCTTC. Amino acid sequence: CASSAGLAGGSYNEQFF. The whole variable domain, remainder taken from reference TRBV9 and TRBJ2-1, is DSGVTQTPKHLITATGQRVTLRCSPRSGDLSVYWYQQSLDQGLQFLIQYYNGEERAKGNILERFSAQQFPDLHSELNLSSLELGDSALYFCASSAGLAGGSYNEQFFGPGTRLTVL.

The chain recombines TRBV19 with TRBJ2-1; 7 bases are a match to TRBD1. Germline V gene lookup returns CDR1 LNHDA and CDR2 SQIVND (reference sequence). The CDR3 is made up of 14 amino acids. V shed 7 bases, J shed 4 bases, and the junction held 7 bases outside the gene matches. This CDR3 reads CASTRDSRYNEQFF. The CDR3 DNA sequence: TGTGCCAGTACCCGGGACAGTCGGTACAATGAGCAGTTCTTC.

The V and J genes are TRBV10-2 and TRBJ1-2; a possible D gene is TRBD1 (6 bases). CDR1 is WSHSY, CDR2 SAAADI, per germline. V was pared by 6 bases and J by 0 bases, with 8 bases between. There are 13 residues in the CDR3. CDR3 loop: CASSQGPNYGYTF. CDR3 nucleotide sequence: TGCGCCAGCAGCCAGGGGCCTAACTATGGCTACACCTTC.

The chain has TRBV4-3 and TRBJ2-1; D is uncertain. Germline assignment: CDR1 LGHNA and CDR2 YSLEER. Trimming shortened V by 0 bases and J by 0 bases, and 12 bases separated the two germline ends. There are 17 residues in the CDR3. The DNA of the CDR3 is TGCGCCAGCAGCCAAGATCTCGGCGGATACTCCTACAATGAGCAGTTCTTC. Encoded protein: CASSQDLGGYSYNEQFF.

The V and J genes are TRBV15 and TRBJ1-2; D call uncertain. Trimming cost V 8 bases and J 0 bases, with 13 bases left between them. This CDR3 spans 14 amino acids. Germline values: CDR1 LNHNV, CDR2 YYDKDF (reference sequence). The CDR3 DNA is TGTGCCACCGCCCCGGGGAGGGCTAACTATGGCTACACCTTC. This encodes CATAPGRANYGYTF.

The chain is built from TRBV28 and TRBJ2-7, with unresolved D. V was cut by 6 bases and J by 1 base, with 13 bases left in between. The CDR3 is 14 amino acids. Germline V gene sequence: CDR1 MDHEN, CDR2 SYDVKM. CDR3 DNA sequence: TGTGCCAGCAGCTCTTACTCGGTTTCCTACGAGCAGTACTTC. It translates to CASSSYSVSYEQYF.

The CDR3 is CASAQGYEQYF. The CDR3 DNA reads as TGTGCCAGCGCACAGGGCTACGAGCAGTACTTC. This chain connects TRBV6-5 to TRBJ2-7, with D possibly being TRBD1 (6 bases). The CDR3 is made up of 11 amino acids. V shed 8 bases and J shed 3 bases, with 8 bases lying between them. From germline, CDR1 is MNHEY and CDR2 SVGAGI.

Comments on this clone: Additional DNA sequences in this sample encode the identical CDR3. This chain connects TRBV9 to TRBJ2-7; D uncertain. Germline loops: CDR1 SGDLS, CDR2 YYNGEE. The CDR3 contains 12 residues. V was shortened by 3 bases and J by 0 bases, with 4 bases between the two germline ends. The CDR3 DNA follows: TGTGCCAGCAGCGGGAGCTCCTACGAGCAGTACTTC. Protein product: CASSGSSYEQYF.

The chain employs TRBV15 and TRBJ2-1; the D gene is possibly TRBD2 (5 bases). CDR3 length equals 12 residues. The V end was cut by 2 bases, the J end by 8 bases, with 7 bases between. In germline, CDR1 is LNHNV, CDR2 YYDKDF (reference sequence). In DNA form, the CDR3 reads TGTGCCACCAGCAGATATAGCGATGAGCAGTTCTTC. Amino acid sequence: CATSRYSDEQFF. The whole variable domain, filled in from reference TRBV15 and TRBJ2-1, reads DAMVIQNPRYQVTQFGKPVTLSCSQTLNHNVMYWYQQKSSQAPKLLFHYYDKDFNNEADTPDNFQSRRPNTSFCFLDIRSPGLGDTAMYLCATSRYSDEQFFGPGTRLTVL.

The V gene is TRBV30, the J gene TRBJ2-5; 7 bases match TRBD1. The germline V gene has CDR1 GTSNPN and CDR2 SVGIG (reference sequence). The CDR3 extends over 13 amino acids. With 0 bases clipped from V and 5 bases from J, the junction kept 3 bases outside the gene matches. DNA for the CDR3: TGTGCCTGGAGTGTAGGGGGCCTGGAGACCCAGTACTTC. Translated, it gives CAWSVGGLETQYF.

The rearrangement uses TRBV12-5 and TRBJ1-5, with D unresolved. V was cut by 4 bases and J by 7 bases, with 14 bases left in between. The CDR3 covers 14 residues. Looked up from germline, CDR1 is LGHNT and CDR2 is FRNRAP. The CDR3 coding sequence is TGTGCTAGTGGTTCGACTCCGGCGGGCCAGCCCCAGCATTTT. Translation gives CASGSTPAGQPQHF.

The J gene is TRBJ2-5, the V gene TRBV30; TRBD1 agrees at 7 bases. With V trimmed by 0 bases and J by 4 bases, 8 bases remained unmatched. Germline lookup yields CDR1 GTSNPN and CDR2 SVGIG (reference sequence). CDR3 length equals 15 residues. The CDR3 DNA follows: TGTGCCTGGAGTGTGGGGCAGGGGGAACGAGAGACCCAGTACTTC. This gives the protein CAWSVGQGERETQYF. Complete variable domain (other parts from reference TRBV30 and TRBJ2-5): SQTIHQWPATLVQPVGSPLSLECTVEGTSNPNLYWYRQAAGRGLQLLFYSVGIGQISSEVPQNLSASRPQDRQFILSSKKLLLSDSGFYLCAWSVGQGERETQYFGPGTRLLVL.

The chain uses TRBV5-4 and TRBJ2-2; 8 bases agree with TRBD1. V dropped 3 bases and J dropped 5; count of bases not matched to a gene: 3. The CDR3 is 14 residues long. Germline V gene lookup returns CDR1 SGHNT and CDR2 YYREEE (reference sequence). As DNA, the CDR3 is TGTGCCAGCAGCTCGGACAGGGCGACCGGGGAGCTGTTTTTT. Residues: CASSSDRATGELFF.

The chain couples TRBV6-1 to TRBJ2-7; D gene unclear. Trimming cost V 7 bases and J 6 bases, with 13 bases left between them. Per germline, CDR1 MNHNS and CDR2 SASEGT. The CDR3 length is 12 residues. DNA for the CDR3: TGTGCCAGCACCCCCATAACGGGCGAGCAGTACTTC. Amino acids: CASTPITGEQYF.

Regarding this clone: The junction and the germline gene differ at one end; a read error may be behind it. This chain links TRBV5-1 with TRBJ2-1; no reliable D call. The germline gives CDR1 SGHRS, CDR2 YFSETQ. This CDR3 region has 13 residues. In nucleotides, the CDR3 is TGCGCCAGCAGCTTTCCCCAGAACCCAGGTTGGGTCTTC. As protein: CASSFPQNPGWVF.

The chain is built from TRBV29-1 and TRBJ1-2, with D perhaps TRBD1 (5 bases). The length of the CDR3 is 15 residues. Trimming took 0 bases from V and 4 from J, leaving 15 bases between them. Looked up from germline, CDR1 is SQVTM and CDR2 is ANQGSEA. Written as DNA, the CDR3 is TGCAGCGTTGAAGATCAGGGCTTCGGCTCCTATGGCTACACCTTC. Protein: CSVEDQGFGSYGYTF.

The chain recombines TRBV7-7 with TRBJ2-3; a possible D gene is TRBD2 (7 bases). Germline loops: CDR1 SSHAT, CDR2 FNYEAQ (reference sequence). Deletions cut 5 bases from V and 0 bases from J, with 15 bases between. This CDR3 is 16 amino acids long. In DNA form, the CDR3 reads TGTGCCAGCAGCCAAGGGGGGGCCAGAAGCACAGATACGCAGTATTTT. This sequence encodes CASSQGGARSTDTQYF.

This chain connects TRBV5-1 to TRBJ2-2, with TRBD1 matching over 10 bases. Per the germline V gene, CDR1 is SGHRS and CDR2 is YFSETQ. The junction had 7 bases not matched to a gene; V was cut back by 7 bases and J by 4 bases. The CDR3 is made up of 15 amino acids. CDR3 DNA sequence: TGCGCCAGCTCCTCCGGGACAGGGGTCACCGGGGAGCTGTTTTTT. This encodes CASSSGTGVTGELFF.